One and the same sample provided the 12 T cell receptor beta chains below, sequenced in a study of identical twins. TCRdb processed the 5' RACE reads anew with MiXCR; each CDR3 protein has one entry. Altogether about 550,000 distinct CDR3 sequences are present, 20% to 25% being singletons, with the ten largest covering about 0.48%. These data are also associated with another study on yellow fever vaccine responses in identical twins.

The source material was CD4+ T cells sorted from blood. The receptors originated from a woman aged 18-29 years in good health.

V and J are TRBV3-1 and TRBJ2-1, with D maybe TRBD2 (5 bases). Trimming shortened V by 1 base and J by 9 bases, and 16 bases separated the two germline ends. CDR1 and CDR2 (germline): LGHDT, YNNKEL (reference sequence). This CDR3 has 15 residues. CDR3 sequence reads: CASSQAAGLSLEQFF. CDR3 nucleotide sequence: TGTGCCAGCAGCCAAGCGGCGGGTCTGTCCCTTGAGCAGTTCTTC.

The table lists this clonotype with a few counts. The chain carries TRBV12-3 or TRBV12-4 and TRBJ2-1; possible D gene TRBD2, 6 bases. The CDR3 has 13 amino acids. Trimming cost V 7 bases and J 12 bases, with 19 bases left between them. The CDR3 reads CASTNRLAWVQFF. The CDR3 DNA is TGTGCCAGCACCAACCGTCTAGCGTGGGTGCAGTTCTTC.

This clonotype came up a few times. V is TRBV5-4 and J is TRBJ2-7; D remains unclear. Trimming stripped 7 bases from V and 0 bases from J, with 11 bases between. CDR1 and CDR2 (germline): SGHNT, YYREEE (reference sequence). This CDR3 has 13 amino acids. CDR3 sequence: CASSRKGSYEQYV. The CDR3 DNA reads TGTGCCAGCTCCCGCAAGGGCTCCTACGAGCAGTACGTC.

The chain couples TRBV28 to TRBJ2-7, with TRBD2 identical over 9 bases. The V gene's germline CDR1 is MDHEN and CDR2 SYDVKM. Trimming at V came to 2 bases and at J to 4 bases, leaving 6 bases not matched to a gene. CDR3 length: 15 residues. CDR3 sequence (DNA): TGTGCCAGCAGTTTAAGCCTAGCGGGACTGTACGAGCAGTACTTC. The encoded protein is CASSLSLAGLYEQYF. Full variable domain (outside the CDR3, taken from reference TRBV28 and TRBJ2-7): DVKVTQSSRYLVKRTGEKVFLECVQDMDHENMFWYRQDPGLGLRLIYFSYDVKMKEKGDIPEGYSVSREKKERFSLILESASTNQTSMYLCASSLSLAGLYEQYFGPGTRLTVT.

This clonotype was counted between two and nine times. The gene calls are TRBV12-3 or TRBV12-4 and TRBJ2-2, with 8 bases that match TRBD1. J was trimmed by 4 bases and V by 7 bases; bases with no gene match: 8. The CDR3 has 15 residues. The DNA of the CDR3 is TGTGCCAGCACCTTAGACAGGGGATCCACCGGGGAGCTGTTTTTT. Its translation: CASTLDRGSTGELFF.

The chain's CDR3 is CASSYLAGRTGELFF. The CDR3 nucleotides are TGTGCCAGCAGTTACCTAGCGGGTAGGACCGGGGAGCTGTTTTTT. The rearrangement joins TRBV12-3 or TRBV12-4 to TRBJ2-2; 8 bases agree with TRBD2. V lost 4 bases, J lost 5 bases, and 6 bases stayed unmatched. The CDR3 is 15 residues long.

This clonotype was counted only a few times. The chain uses TRBV6-5 and TRBJ2-7; possible D gene TRBD1, 6 bases. There are 13 residues in the CDR3. Germline CDR1 MNHEY, CDR2 SVGAGI. V was trimmed by 2 bases and J by 8 bases, leaving 13 bases between them. CDR3 protein: CASSYGQSTQQYF. The CDR3 region has the DNA TGTGCCAGCAGTTACGGACAGAGCACTCAGCAGTACTTC.

This clonotype was seen a handful of times. The V call is TRBV24-1, the J call TRBJ1-2; 10 nucleotides line up with TRBD1. J gave up 8 bases and V 4 bases, and 9 bases lay outside the gene matches. This CDR3 has 15 amino acids. Germline V gene lookup returns CDR1 KGHDR and CDR2 SFDVKD. The CDR3: CATSDDVGTGVGYTF. The CDR3 DNA sequence: TGTGCCACCAGTGACGACGTGGGGACAGGGGTCGGCTACACCTTC.

V and J are TRBV27 and TRBJ2-6, with TRBD1 matching 8 bases. The CDR3 runs to 17 residues. The J segment lost 1 base and the V segment lost 6 bases, leaving 8 bases of the junction unmatched. Looked up from germline, CDR1 is MNHEY and CDR2 is SMNVEV (reference sequence). CDR3 amino acids: CASRVDRAKSGANVLTF. DNA for the CDR3: TGTGCCAGCAGGGTGGACAGGGCCAAATCTGGGGCCAACGTCCTGACTTTC.

The V gene is TRBV10-3, the J gene TRBJ2-6; the D gene is possibly TRBD1 (6 bases). In germline, CDR1 is ENHRY, CDR2 SYGVKD. V lost 2 bases and J 0 bases, leaving 14 bases between the germline ends. There are 18 residues in the CDR3. The CDR3 is CAISETGPSSSGANVLTF. In nucleotides, the CDR3 is TGTGCCATCAGTGAGACAGGGCCCTCGAGCTCTGGGGCCAACGTCCTGACTTTC.

The chain uses TRBV7-3 and TRBJ2-3; D tentatively fits TRBD1 or TRBD2 (5 bases each). Trimming left V 2 bases short and J 7 bases short, with 22 bases between. CDR1 is SGHTA and CDR2 is FQGTGA in the germline V gene. The CDR3 length is 17 residues. In DNA, the CDR3 is TGTGCCAGCAGCTTATTCGGAGGACAATCGGCTACCTATACGCAGTATTTT. This gives the protein CASSLFGGQSATYTQYF.

Written as DNA, the CDR3 is TGTGCCAGCAGACGCACCTCACTAGCGGGAGGGAACTATGAGCAGTTCTTC. This sequence encodes CASRRTSLAGGNYEQFF. V usage is TRBV6-1 and J usage is TRBJ2-1; 13 positions agree with TRBD2. This CDR3 has 17 residues. Germline CDR1 reads MNHNS; CDR2 reads SASEGT. The V segment lost 6 bases and the J segment 8 bases; nucleotides outside the gene matches: 13.